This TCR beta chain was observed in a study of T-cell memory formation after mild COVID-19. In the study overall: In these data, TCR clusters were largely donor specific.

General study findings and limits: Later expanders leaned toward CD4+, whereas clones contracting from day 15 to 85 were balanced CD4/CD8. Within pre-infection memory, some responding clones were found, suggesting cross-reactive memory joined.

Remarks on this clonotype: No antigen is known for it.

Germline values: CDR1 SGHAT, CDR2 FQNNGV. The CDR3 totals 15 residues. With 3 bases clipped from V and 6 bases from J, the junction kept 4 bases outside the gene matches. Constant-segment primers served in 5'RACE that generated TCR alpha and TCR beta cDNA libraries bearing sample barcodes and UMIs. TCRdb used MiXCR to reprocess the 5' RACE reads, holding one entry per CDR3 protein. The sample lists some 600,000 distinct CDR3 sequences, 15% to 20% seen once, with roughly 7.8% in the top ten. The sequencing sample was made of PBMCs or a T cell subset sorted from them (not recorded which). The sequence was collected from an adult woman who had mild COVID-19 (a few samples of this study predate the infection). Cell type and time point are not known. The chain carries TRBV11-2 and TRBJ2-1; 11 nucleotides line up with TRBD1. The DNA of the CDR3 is TGTGCCAGCAGCTTTGGACAGGGGGCCGCCAATGAGCAGTTCTTC. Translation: CASSFGQGAANEQFF. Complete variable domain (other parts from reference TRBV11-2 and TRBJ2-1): EAGVAQSPRYKIIEKRQSVAFWCNPISGHATLYWYQQILGQGPKLLIQFQNNGVVDDSQLPKDRFSAERLKGVDSTLKIQPAKLEDSAVYLCASSFGQGAANEQFFGPGTRLTVL.